These T cell receptor beta chains were read from a single sample in a study of CD8+ T cells in alopecia areata. This table comes from immunoSEQ multiplex PCR, and its TCRdb copy is limited to in-frame clones, with some not included. The sample yields roughly 200,000 clones, about 53% seen once. The specimen was CD8+ T cells sorted from blood, collected at week 24, from a patient treated with tofacitinib. The receptor set was obtained from a human donor with alopecia areata. CDR3s include the opening cysteine and the closing phenylalanine or tryptophan. D genes are given only for firm matches. A row's size may be missing; if present it is once, few, many or a size class.

TRBD1 - TRBJ2-7 TRBV19 CASTTTGTGTIEQYF TGTGCCAGTACTACGACCGGGACAGGGACCATCGAGCAGTACTTC
- few TRBJ2-5 TRBV29-1 CSVESGLETQYF TGCAGCGTTGAATCAGGGTTGGAGACCCAGTACTTC
TRBD1 - TRBJ1-2 TRBV25-1 CASSDPGGIVGYTF TGTGCCAGCAGTGACCCAGGGGGCATAGTTGGCTACACCTTC
- few TRBJ2-7 TRBV19 CASRAGDTMSEQYF TGTGCCAGTAGAGCTGGGGACACCATGTCCGAGCAGTACTTC
- few TRBJ2-2 TRBV29-1 CSVGTGELFF TGCAGCGTTGGTACCGGGGAGCTGTTTTTT
- once TRBJ1-6 TRBV6-6 CASSAGPYNSPLHF TGTGCCAGCAGTGCCGGGCCGTATAATTCACCCCTCCACTTT
- - TRBJ2-1 TRBV5-6 CASSWVQGSSYNEQFF TGTGCCAGCAGCTGGGTTCAGGGGAGCTCCTACAATGAGCAGTTCTTC
- few TRBJ2-7 TRBV25-1 CASREAYEQYF TGTGCCAGCAGAGAGGCCTACGAGCAGTACTTC
TRBD2 many TRBJ2-1 TRBV7-3 CASSFSGGKNEQFF TGTGCCAGCAGTTTCAGCGGGGGAAAAAATGAGCAGTTCTTC
- few TRBJ2-7 TRBV7-3 CASSLYVGESYEQYF TGTGCCAGCAGCCTATATGTCGGGGAATCCTACGAGCAGTACTTC
- - TRBJ2-7 TRBV20-1 CSASEEYEQYF TGCAGTGCTAGCGAGGAGTACGAGCAGTACTTC
- once TRBJ2-3 TRBV7-7 CASSLRDGGTDTQYF TGTGCCAGCAGCTTGCGGGACGGCGGCACAGATACGCAGTATTTT
- few TRBJ1-1 TRBV7-9 CASSLGTEAFF TGTGCCAGCAGCTTGGGTACTGAAGCTTTCTTT
- few TRBJ2-7 TRBV7-9 CASSAQQTSHEQYF TGTGCCAGCAGCGCACAACAGACTTCCCACGAGCAGTACTTC
TRBD2 - TRBJ2-1 TRBV10-2 CASRQSGGGSYNEQFF TGCGCCAGCAGACAAAGCGGGGGGGGTTCTTACAATGAGCAGTTCTTC
TRBD1 few TRBJ1-1 TRBV30 CAWSYGTGNTEAFF TGTGCCTGGAGTTACGGGACAGGAAACACTGAAGCTTTCTTT
- - TRBJ2-7 TRBV14 CASSQGAIQYF TGTGCCAGCAGCCAAGGAGCAATACAGTACTTC
- - TRBJ1-4 TRBV13 CASSNRDTNEKLFF TGTGCCAGCAGCAACCGGGACACTAATGAAAAACTGTTTTTT
- few TRBJ1-2 TRBV2 CASSEEAANYGYTF TGTGCCAGCAGTGAAGAAGCAGCTAACTATGGCTACACCTTC
- - TRBJ1-5 TRBV7-9 CASSGPDNQPQHF TGTGCCAGCAGCGGACCGGACAATCAGCCCCAGCATTTT
- - TRBJ2-2 TRBV27 CASSPSRGRSGELFF TGTGCCAGCAGTCCCAGCAGGGGAAGATCCGGGGAGCTGTTTTTT
- - TRBJ1-1 TRBV11-2 CASSGGWQGVAEAFF TGTGCCAGCAGCGGAGGGTGGCAGGGCGTCGCTGAAGCTTTCTTT
- - TRBJ1-4 TRBV13 CASSSEGEKLFF TGTGCCAGCAGCTCAGAAGGTGAAAAACTGTTTTTT
- - TRBJ1-5 TRBV4-3 CASSQDGYSNQPQHF TGCGCCAGCAGCCAAGATGGGTATAGCAATCAGCCCCAGCATTTT
- - TRBJ1-1 TRBV6-5 CASSYEGNTEAFF TGTGCCAGCAGTTATGAGGGGAACACTGAAGCTTTCTTT
TRBD2 - TRBJ2-1 TRBV6-5 CASSMSSGGAEQFF TGTGCCAGCAGTATGTCGAGCGGGGGGGCTGAGCAGTTCTTC
- once TRBJ2-1 TRBV4-3 CASSSSEGNEQFF TGCGCCAGCAGCTCAAGCGAGGGGAATGAGCAGTTCTTC
- few TRBJ2-1 TRBV4-1 CASSQVNARGQDEQFF TGCGCCAGCAGCCAAGTAAACGCCAGGGGCCAGGATGAGCAGTTCTTC
TRBD1 - TRBJ1-1 TRBV7-8 CASSDDREKAFF TGTGCCAGCAGCGATGACAGGGAAAAAGCTTTCTTT
- - TRBJ1-6 TRBV10-1 CASSEGLRAPLHF TGCGCCAGCAGTGAGGGTCTACGAGCACCCCTCCACTTT